This T cell receptor beta chain emerged from a study of human T cells and chemical hapten exposure. In the study overall: Alopecia universalis, totalis or areata was present in patients who were mostly female.

Time point specified: patch test 3, about 24 weeks after DPC sensitization. This sample's treatment: therapeutic diphenylcyclopropenone sensitization with weekly scalp DPC. Blood was drawn before each patch test was applied. A word on this clonotype: The antigen remains undetermined.

The CDR3 spans 11 residues. Germline V gene lookup returns CDR1 SGHAT and CDR2 FQNNGV. The V end lost 1 base, the J end lost 7 bases, and 4 bases lay between the germline ends. MiXCR was run by TCRdb on the RACE reads, yielding one entry per CDR3 protein. The table lists roughly 89,000 distinct CDR3 sequences, roughly 11% of them singletons, with 1.1% in the top ten. Whole-study findings and limits: Positively correlated with patch test score were the counts of PT1 expanded TCRs. Since the donors had alopecia, their immune response may not be the same as that of healthy people.

The chain has TRBV11-2 and TRBJ1-2; D call uncertain. Sequencing used whole blood, obtained in connection with sensitization to the hapten diphenylcyclopropenone (DPC). The receptor was isolated from a woman between 25 and 40 years old with alopecia areata. Some clones in this sample may be carry-over from other donors' samples. The CDR3 nucleotides read TGTGCCAGCAGCTTAGTGAGTGGCTACACCTTC. It codes for CASSLVSGYTF.